This TCR beta chain was sequenced for a study of blood T cell repertoires in COVID-19. As for the study in general: Samples taken during acute and convalescent COVID-19 were collected in the United States, Italy and Spain. The analysed material was cDNA or gDNA that came from T cells, B-cell-depleted T cells, or PBMCs.

Per the original data handling: Estimated nucleated cell counts came from reference gene primer amplification. Clones were sequenced by immunoSEQ multiplex PCR, and TCRdb holds only the in-frame ones, with some missing. V and J calls plus clone size are reproduced from that table; the DNA served to infer D and trimming. The sample holds fewer than 250,000 clones, approximately 91% seen once. The sample taken for sequencing was peripheral blood. This sequence originates from a man aged 40-50 years with acute or convalescent COVID-19.

The CDR3 DNA is TGCGCCAGCAGGCTGACAGGTCGTAATGGCTACACCTTC. It is translated as CASRLTGRNGYTF. The chain joins TRBV5-1 to TRBJ1-2; D might be TRBD1 (6 bases). There are 13 residues in the CDR3. CDR1 SGHRS and CDR2 YFSETQ come from the germline V gene. The V and J ends lost 5 bases and 6 bases respectively, with 14 bases between them.